Reported below is one T cell receptor beta chain. Primers used in a second PCR of about 7 to 12 cycles were a sample-barcoded 5' primer and a J-beta primer mix. TCRdb processed the 5' RACE reads anew with MiXCR; each CDR3 protein has one entry. The profile shows 1.5 million to 2 million distinct CDR3 sequences, less than 50% of them singletons. The source of the sample is a study of blood T cells in healthy people across ages. The germline CDR1 and CDR2 sequences are MDHEN and SYDVKM. Trimming left V 3 bases short and J 3 bases short, with 18 bases between. The CDR3 consists of 16 residues. Russia was home to the donors, healthy Caucasian individuals aged about 6 to 90.

Sequencing was carried out using blood. This receptor was obtained from a woman between 40 and 50 years old in good health. This chain joins TRBV28 and TRBJ2-7, with a possible D match to TRBD2 (6 bases). CDR3 DNA sequence: TGTGCCAGCAGTTTGGGGAGTGTGGGACTTTTCTACGAGCAGTACTTC. Amino acid sequence: CASSLGSVGLFYEQYF.